These T cell receptor beta chains were read from a single sample in a study of resident and recirculating memory T cells in vitiligo. Sequencing used immunoSEQ multiplex PCR; TCRdb keeps in-frame clones, though not all of them. The table shows tens of thousands of clones, with approximately 90% occurring only once. The sample taken for sequencing was blood. The origin of the receptors is a male donor with vitiligo. Both conserved end residues are part of each CDR3. A D gene is named only where the DNA matches it firmly. Part of the rows lack a size; the others show once, few, many or a class for expanded clones.

D: NA
length: 13
size: NA
V: TRBV9
CDR3: CASSPDSNYEQYF

D: NA
length: 16
size: NA
V: TRBV12-2
CDR3: CASRLTYRYLYKEQYF

D: NA
length: 14
size: NA
V: TRBV28
CDR3: CATKPAGAGNTIYF

D: NA
length: 13
size: NA
V: TRBV7-6
CDR3: CASSQEEGSTIYF

D: TRBD2
length: 15
size: NA
V: TRBV19
CDR3: CASTTWSGRVDEQFF

D: TRBD1
length: 16
size: NA
V: TRBV28
CDR3: CASSSPGQRSSYEQYF

D: TRBD1
length: 13
size: NA
V: TRBV19
CDR3: CASGTGQQETQYF

D: NA
length: 19
size: once
V: TRBV15
CDR3: CATSGGGDRSYLFPGELFF

D: NA
length: 12
size: NA
V: TRBV19
CDR3: CASIGLSYGYTF

D: NA
length: 19
size: NA
V: TRBV11-2
CDR3: CASSSSPRRGLIGANVLTF

D: TRBD2
length: 16
size: NA
V: TRBV19
CDR3: CASSVGLAGEGDTQYF

D: NA
length: 17
size: NA
V: TRBV4-1
CDR3: CASSQASVGAQAYEQYF

D: NA
length: 15
size: NA
V: TRBV19
CDR3: CASSIDLGDIYGYTF

D: TRBD1
length: 16
size: once
V: TRBV6-6
CDR3: CASPNAGDRVGNIQYF

D: NA
length: 17
size: NA
V: TRBV11-2
CDR3: CASSFYGGAGASYEQYF

D: TRBD1
length: 15
size: NA
V: TRBV6-5
CDR3: CASSYNGRDRGTQYF

D: NA
length: 17
size: NA
V: TRBV27
CDR3: CASARPPGLALYNEQFF

D: NA
length: 14
size: NA
V: TRBV7-6
CDR3: CASSLESGSQPQHF

D: TRBD2
length: 20
size: NA
V: TRBV7-3
CDR3: CASSIRPSASGRNPRETQYF

D: NA
length: 14
size: NA
V: TRBV9
CDR3: CASSSATAIYGYTF

D: TRBD1
length: 15
size: NA
V: TRBV4-2
CDR3: CASSLRDRRDEKLFF

D: NA
length: 14
size: once
V: TRBV7-2
CDR3: CASSFGTSYNEQFF

D: NA
length: 14
size: NA
V: TRBV5-6
CDR3: CASSLTGSRGELFF

D: NA
length: 16
size: NA
V: TRBV9
CDR3: CASSVGGRSSYNEQFF

D: NA
length: 15
size: NA
V: TRBV7-3
CDR3: CASSFPRLGENEQFF

D: TRBD2
length: 15
size: NA
V: TRBV15
CDR3: CATSRGAGRRDEQFF

D: NA
length: 14
size: few
V: TRBV7-3
CDR3: CASSPTGLQETQYF

D: NA
length: 16
size: NA
V: TRBV11-3
CDR3: CASSLDFASGTDTQYF

D: NA
length: 13
size: few
V: TRBV27
CDR3: CASSTTRGAGYTF

D: NA
length: 16
size: NA
V: TRBV19
CDR3: CASSIEGRWGAGIQYF

D: TRBD1
length: 16
size: few
V: TRBV11-2
CDR3: CASSFHGGTGAFEQYF

D: TRBD2
length: 15
size: NA
V: TRBV18
CDR3: CASSLGLAGTDTQYF

D: TRBD1
length: 16
size: NA
V: TRBV28
CDR3: CASSLARGIRTGELFF

D: NA
length: 15
size: NA
V: TRBV5-4
CDR3: CASSLEASQRDEQYF

D: TRBD2
length: 17
size: NA
V: TRBV5-1
CDR3: CASSLKSSGDAGETQYF

D: TRBD1
length: 15
size: NA
V: TRBV27
CDR3: CASSFLTGAVGGYTF

D: NA
length: 16
size: NA
V: TRBV2
CDR3: CASSDESGAYSYEQYF

D: TRBD1
length: 15
size: NA
V: TRBV2
CDR3: CASKRTGGGTYGYTF

D: NA
length: 13
size: NA
V: TRBV27
CDR3: CASSLTNQETQYF

D: NA
length: 15
size: NA
V: TRBV15
CDR3: CATSLPRGYGNTIYF

D: TRBD2
length: 14
size: NA
V: TRBV4-1
CDR3: CASSQGLAGNEQFF

D: NA
length: 11
size: NA
V: TRBV28
CDR3: CASSPGEEQYF

D: NA
length: 13
size: NA
V: TRBV19
CDR3: CASRGRGTDTQYF

D: NA
length: 14
size: NA
V: TRBV4-1
CDR3: CASAPWGGNQPQHF

D: NA
length: 15
size: NA
V: TRBV19
CDR3: CASSISPNSNQPQHF

D: NA
length: 16
size: NA
V: TRBV11-2
CDR3: CASSLRLDPSTDTQYF

D: TRBD1
length: 17
size: NA
V: TRBV4-2
CDR3: CASSQDPDRAVNYGYTF

D: TRBD1
length: 19
size: NA
V: TRBV5-1
CDR3: CASSLDWTGGPSGANVLTF

D: TRBD2
length: 16
size: NA
V: TRBV9
CDR3: CASSVDGLAGSNEQFF

D: TRBD2
length: 14
size: once
V: TRBV2
CDR3: CASRFERGRETQYF

D: NA
length: 18
size: NA
V: TRBV28
CDR3: CASSLGQGGRGSNQPQHF

D: TRBD2
length: 17
size: NA
V: TRBV4-3
CDR3: CASSLGTSGSIINEQFF

D: NA
length: 17
size: NA
V: TRBV11-3
CDR3: CASRAHRGTANTGELFF

D: TRBD2
length: 12
size: NA
V: TRBV2
CDR3: CASGAGVDTQYF

D: TRBD2
length: 17
size: once
V: TRBV5-4
CDR3: CASSLGLAGEDYNEQFF

D: TRBD1
length: 15
size: NA
V: TRBV27
CDR3: CASSSSGRGPYEQYF

D: NA
length: 14
size: NA
V: TRBV9
CDR3: CASSYNGGDEKLFF